This T cell receptor beta chain was identified during a study of identical twins. General study findings and limits: Out-of-frame TCR alpha sharing in monozygotic twins exceeded recombination model predictions.

The CDR3 runs to 15 residues. Looked up from germline, CDR1 is SGHTA and CDR2 is FQGNSA. V lost 1 base, J lost 1 base, and 8 bases lay in between. About this clonotype: The antigen remains undetermined.

Template switching created a universal primer site, and the cDNA included unique molecular identifiers. In TCRdb, the 5' RACE reads were re-called with MiXCR into one record per CDR3 protein. The repertoire has 450,000 or so distinct CDR3 sequences, around 24% of them found once; the top ten carry about 2.7%. These data also formed part of another study, on T cells expressing NK-cell markers. That work adds: Sorted CD3+CD56+NKG2C+, CD3+CD56+NKG2C- and CD3+CD56-NKG2C+ T cells supplied TCR beta repertoires. These same clonotypes (in a few donors) also led the CD3+CD56-NKG2C+ fraction.

The receptor was isolated from a young woman in good health. Input material: CD4+ T cells sorted from blood. The chain recombines TRBV7-2 with TRBJ1-5, with D uncertain. Written as DNA, the CDR3 is TGTGCCAGCAGCTTAGGCCGTATCAGCAATCAGCCCCAGCATTTT. Residues: CASSLGRISNQPQHF.